This T cell receptor (beta chain) was obtained from a study of cytomegalovirus exposure and HLA in healthy donors. CDR1 is SGHRS and CDR2 is YFSETQ in the germline V gene. The CDR3 extends over 11 amino acids. V lost 5 bases, J lost 6 bases, and 8 bases lay in between. Findings and limits, study-wide: Available immune exposure information was restricted to CMV serostatus only. High sensitivity and specificity were reportedly achieved when the classifier diagnosed cytomegalovirus status. An analysis that was carried out later associated 16,000 or so TCR beta sequences with HLA alleles at 0.05 false discovery rate. The listing of roughly 160 TCR beta chains classed them as cytomegalovirus-associated.

Both 60 Vbeta primers and 13 Jbeta primers went into the PCR. Libraries were prepared by immunoSEQ multiplex PCR; TCRdb keeps only in-frame clonotypes and omits some of them. The sample lists some 140,000 clones, around 79% occurring once. In the case of this clone: The antigen is unknown.

Material: PBMCs. This chain joins TRBV5-1 and TRBJ2-5; D gene uncertain. This receptor was taken from a female donor in good health and CMV-seronegative. The CDR3 sequence: CASREDKTQYF. DNA of the CDR3: TGCGCCAGCAGGGAAGACAAGACCCAGTACTTC.